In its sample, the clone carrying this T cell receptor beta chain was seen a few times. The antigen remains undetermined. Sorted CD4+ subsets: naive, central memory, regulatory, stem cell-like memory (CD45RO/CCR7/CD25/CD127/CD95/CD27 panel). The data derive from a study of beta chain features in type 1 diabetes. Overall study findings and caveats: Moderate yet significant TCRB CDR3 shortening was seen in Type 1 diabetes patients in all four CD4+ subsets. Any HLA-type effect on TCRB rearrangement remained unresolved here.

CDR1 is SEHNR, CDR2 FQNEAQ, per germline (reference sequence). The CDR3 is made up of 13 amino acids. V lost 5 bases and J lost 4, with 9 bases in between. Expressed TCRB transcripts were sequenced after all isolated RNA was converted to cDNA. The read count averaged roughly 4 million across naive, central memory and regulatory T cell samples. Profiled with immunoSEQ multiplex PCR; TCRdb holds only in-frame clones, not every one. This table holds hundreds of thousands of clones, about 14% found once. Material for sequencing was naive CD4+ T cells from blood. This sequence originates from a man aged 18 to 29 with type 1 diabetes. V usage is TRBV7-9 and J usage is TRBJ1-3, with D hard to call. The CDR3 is CASSRTEGNTIYF. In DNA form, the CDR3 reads TGTGCCAGCAGCCGCACAGAAGGAAACACCATATATTTT.